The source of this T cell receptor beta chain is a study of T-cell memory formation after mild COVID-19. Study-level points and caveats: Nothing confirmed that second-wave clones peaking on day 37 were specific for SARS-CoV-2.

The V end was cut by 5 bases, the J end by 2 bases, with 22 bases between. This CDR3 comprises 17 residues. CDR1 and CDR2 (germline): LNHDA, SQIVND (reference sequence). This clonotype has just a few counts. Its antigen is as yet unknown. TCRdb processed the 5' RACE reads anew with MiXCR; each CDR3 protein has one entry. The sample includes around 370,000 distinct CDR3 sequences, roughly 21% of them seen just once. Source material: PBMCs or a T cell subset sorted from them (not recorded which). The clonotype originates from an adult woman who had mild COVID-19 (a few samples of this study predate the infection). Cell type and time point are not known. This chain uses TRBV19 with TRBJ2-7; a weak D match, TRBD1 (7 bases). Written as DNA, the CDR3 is TGTGCCAGTAGTCCGGACAGGTTCCCTTCGGGGGCCTACGAGCAGTACTTC. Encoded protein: CASSPDRFPSGAYEQYF.